These 9 T cell receptor beta chains originate from one sample sequenced in a study of cytotoxic CD8 clonotypes in ibrutinib-treated CLL (dated by TCRdb to about 2021). The library was generated by the immunoSEQ multiplex PCR assay. The table was pulled from immuneACCESS by TCRdb, which kept in-frame rearrangements only. Such tables lose some clones; where checked, under half of the loss comes from unresolved V genes, and the rest has no known cause. Within this sample are fewer than 400,000 clones, with 67% of them counted one time only. Roughly 6.3% of the sample is held by the ten biggest clonotypes. The specimen was PBMCs, collected after 36 months of ibrutinib treatment. The origin of the receptors is a human donor with chronic lymphocytic leukemia.

This clone has only a few counts. The rearrangement joins TRBV2 to TRBJ1-2; D gene ambiguous. Germline loops: CDR1 SNHLY, CDR2 FYNNEI. The CDR3 totals 12 residues. V was clipped by 7 bases and J by 2 bases, with 8 bases between them. CDR3 in DNA: TGTGCCAGCACGGGCACAAACTATGGCTACACCTTC. Its protein product is CASTGTNYGYTF.

The J gene is TRBJ2-7, the V gene TRBV2; D uncertain. Germline assignment: CDR1 SNHLY and CDR2 FYNNEI. V lost 8 bases, J lost 2 bases, and 16 bases lay in between. CDR3 size: 14 residues. Here the CDR3 DNA reads TGTGCCAGCGGCCTAAATACCCTTACCTACGAGCAGTACTTC. Protein product: CASGLNTLTYEQYF.

The chain uses TRBV5-6 and TRBJ2-7, with 12 bases fitting TRBD2. The CDR3 runs to 14 residues. V trimming: 5 bases; J trimming: 2 bases; junction bases outside the gene matches: 2. CDR1 and CDR2 from the germline V gene are SGHDT and YYEEEE. The CDR3 here is CASSWTSGTYEQYF. The CDR3 DNA reads TGTGCCAGCAGTTGGACTAGCGGGACCTACGAGCAGTACTTC. The variable domain in full, completed from reference TRBV5-6 and TRBJ2-7, reads DAGVTQSPTHLIKTRGQQVTLRCSPKSGHDTVSWYQQALGQGPQFIFQYYEEEERQRGNFPDRFSGHQFPNYSSELNVNALLLGDSALYLCASSWTSGTYEQYFGPGTRLTVT.

This rearrangement joins TRBV4-1 to TRBJ1-1; D not resolved. Germline V gives CDR1 MGHRA, CDR2 YSYEKL. CDR3 length: 19 amino acids. Trimming removed 2 bases from V and 1 base from J, with 23 bases in between. Here the CDR3 DNA reads TGCGCCAGCAGCCAAACTCCGACGGATAGGGTTAGGGCGAACACTGAAGCTTTCTTT. This gives the protein CASSQTPTDRVRANTEAFF.

V and J are TRBV6-5 and TRBJ2-7; no definite D call. CDR1 and CDR2 from the germline V gene are MNHEY and SVGAGI. This CDR3 region has 12 residues. The V gene lost 4 bases and the J gene lost 4 bases, with 8 bases spanning the gap. The DNA of the CDR3 is TGTGCCAGCAGTTGGTCAGTGTACGAGCAGTACTTC. This codes for CASSWSVYEQYF.

The chain uses TRBV5-4 and TRBJ2-1, with D uncertain. The CDR3 has 15 residues. Germline CDR1 SGHNT, CDR2 YYREEE (reference sequence). The ends were cut back, 2 bases at V and 7 bases at J, with 16 bases in the middle. The DNA for the CDR3 is TGTGCCAGCAGCTTTAGACTCCCTACAGTAAATGAGCAGTTCTTC. It codes for CASSFRLPTVNEQFF.

This clone was seen only a few times. This chain joins TRBV27 and TRBJ1-2; a possible D gene is TRBD1 (6 bases). Germline values: CDR1 MNHEY, CDR2 SMNVEV (reference sequence). V was clipped by 6 bases and J by 6 bases, with 14 bases between them. This CDR3 is 13 amino acids long. CDR3 loop: CASSQHRAHGYTF. CDR3 nucleotide sequence: TGTGCCAGCAGCCAACACAGGGCCCATGGCTACACCTTC.

The rearrangement joins TRBV6-1 to TRBJ2-7, with 10 bases identical to TRBD1. Unmatched junction bases numbered 15, after V lost 10 bases and J lost 6 bases. The CDR3 covers 15 residues. Germline CDR1 MNHNS, CDR2 SASEGT. CDR3 protein: CATFPRDRGEGEQYF. DNA for the CDR3: TGTGCCACTTTCCCTCGGGACAGGGGAGAAGGCGAGCAGTACTTC.

The chain joins TRBV5-1 to TRBJ1-2; D not certain. CDR3 size: 16 residues. V was shortened by 5 bases and J by 2 bases, with 19 bases between the two germline ends. Looked up from germline, CDR1 is SGHRS and CDR2 is YFSETQ. CDR3 loop: CASRDPLRRRNYGYTF. The CDR3 DNA follows: TGCGCCAGCAGAGACCCTCTAAGACGGCGAAACTATGGCTACACCTTC.